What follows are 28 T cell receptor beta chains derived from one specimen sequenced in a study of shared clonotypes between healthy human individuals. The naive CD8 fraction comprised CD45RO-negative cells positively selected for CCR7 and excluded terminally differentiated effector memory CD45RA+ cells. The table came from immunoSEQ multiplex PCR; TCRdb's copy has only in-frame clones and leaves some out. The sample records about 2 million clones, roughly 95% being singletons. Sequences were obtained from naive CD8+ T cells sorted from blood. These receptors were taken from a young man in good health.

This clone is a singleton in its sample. The CDR3 DNA is TGTGCCAGCAGCTTGGACGGGAACTACGAGCAGTACTTC. It encodes CASSLDGNYEQYF. The genes are TRBV5-6 and TRBJ2-7, with D maybe TRBD2 (5 bases). The CDR3 totals 13 residues. V lost 0 bases to trimming and J lost 3 bases, with 7 bases between them. Germline lookup yields CDR1 SGHDT and CDR2 YYEEEE.

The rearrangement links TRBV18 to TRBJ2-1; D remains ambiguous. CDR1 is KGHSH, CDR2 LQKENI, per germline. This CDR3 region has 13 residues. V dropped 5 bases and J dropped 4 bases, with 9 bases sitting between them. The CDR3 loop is CASSSGVYNEQFF. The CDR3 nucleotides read TGTGCCAGCTCATCCGGAGTGTACAATGAGCAGTTCTTC.

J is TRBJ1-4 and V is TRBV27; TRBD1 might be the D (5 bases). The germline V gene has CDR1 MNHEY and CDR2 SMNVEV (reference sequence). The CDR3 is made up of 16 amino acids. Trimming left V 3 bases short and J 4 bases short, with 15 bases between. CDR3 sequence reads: CASSFSGGEINEKLFF. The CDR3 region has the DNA TGTGCCAGCAGTTTTTCGGGGGGTGAAATTAATGAAAAACTGTTTTTT.

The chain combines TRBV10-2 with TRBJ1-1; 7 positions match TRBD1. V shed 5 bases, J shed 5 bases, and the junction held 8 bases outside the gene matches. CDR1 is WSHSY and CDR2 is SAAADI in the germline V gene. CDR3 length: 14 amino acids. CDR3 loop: CASSRQGVRTEAFF. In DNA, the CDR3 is TGCGCCAGCAGTAGACAGGGCGTTAGAACTGAAGCTTTCTTT.

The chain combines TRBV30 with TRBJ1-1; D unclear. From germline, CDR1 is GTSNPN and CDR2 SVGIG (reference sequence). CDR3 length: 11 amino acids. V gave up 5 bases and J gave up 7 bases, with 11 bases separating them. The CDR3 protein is CAWQRINEAFF. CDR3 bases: TGTGCCTGGCAGAGGATTAATGAAGCTTTCTTT.

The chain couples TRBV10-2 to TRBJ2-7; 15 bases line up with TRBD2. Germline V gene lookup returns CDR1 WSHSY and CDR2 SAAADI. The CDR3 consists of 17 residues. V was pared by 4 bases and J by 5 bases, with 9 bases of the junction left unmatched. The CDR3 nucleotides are TGCGCCAGCAGTGGAACGGGACTAGCGGGAGGATATAACGAGCAGTACTTC. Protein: CASSGTGLAGGYNEQYF.

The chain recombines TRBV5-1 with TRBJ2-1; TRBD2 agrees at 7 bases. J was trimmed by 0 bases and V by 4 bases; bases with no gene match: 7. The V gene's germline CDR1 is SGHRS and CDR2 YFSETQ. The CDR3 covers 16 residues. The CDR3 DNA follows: TGCGCCAGCAGCACCGAAGCGGGAAGCTCCTACAATGAGCAGTTCTTC. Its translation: CASSTEAGSSYNEQFF.

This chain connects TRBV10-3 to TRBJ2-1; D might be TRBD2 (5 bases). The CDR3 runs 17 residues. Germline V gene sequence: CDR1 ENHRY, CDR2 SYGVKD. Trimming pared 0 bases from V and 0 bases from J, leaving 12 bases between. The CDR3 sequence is CAISESGGWSSYNEQFF. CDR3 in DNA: TGTGCCATCAGTGAGTCGGGCGGGTGGAGCTCCTACAATGAGCAGTTCTTC.

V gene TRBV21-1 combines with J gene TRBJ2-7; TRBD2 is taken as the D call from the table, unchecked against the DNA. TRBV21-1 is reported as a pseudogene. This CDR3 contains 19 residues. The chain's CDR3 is CASSKSGIWVGGSSYEQYF. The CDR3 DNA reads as TGTGCCAGCAGCAAATCGGGCATCTGGGTAGGCGGGAGTTCCTACGAGCAGTACTTC.

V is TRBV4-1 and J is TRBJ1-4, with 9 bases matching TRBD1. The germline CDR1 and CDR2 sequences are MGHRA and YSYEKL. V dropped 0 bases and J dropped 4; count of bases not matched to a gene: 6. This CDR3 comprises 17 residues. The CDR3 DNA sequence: TGCGCCAGCAGCCAAGAAGGGACAGGGATCGGTAATGAAAAACTGTTTTTT. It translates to CASSQEGTGIGNEKLFF.

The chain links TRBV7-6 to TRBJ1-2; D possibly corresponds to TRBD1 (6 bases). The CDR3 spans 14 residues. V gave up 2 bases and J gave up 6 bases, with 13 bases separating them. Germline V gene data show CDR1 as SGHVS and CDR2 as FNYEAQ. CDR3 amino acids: CASSLSAGDNGYTF. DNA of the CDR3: TGTGCCAGCAGCTTATCGGCAGGGGATAATGGCTACACCTTC.

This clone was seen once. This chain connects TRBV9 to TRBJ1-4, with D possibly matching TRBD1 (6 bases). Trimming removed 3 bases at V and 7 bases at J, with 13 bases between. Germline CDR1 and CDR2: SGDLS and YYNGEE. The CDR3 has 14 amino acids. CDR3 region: CASSGQDMSEKLFF. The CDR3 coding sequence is TGTGCCAGCAGCGGACAGGATATGAGTGAAAAACTGTTTTTT.

The CDR3: CASIAGTGAHEQYF. CDR3 in DNA: TGTGCCAGTATCGCCGGGACAGGGGCCCACGAGCAGTACTTC. The rearrangement links TRBV30 to TRBJ2-7; 10 bases line up with TRBD1. The V segment lost 8 bases and the J segment 5 bases; nucleotides outside the gene matches: 12. This CDR3 has 14 residues. Germline CDR1 and CDR2: GTSNPN and SVGIG (reference sequence).

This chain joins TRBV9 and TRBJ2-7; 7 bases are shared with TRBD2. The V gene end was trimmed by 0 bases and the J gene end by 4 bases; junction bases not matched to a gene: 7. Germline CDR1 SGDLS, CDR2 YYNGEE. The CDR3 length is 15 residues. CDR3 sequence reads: CASSVAAGASYEQYF. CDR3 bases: TGTGCCAGCAGCGTAGCGGCGGGAGCCTCTTACGAGCAGTACTTC.

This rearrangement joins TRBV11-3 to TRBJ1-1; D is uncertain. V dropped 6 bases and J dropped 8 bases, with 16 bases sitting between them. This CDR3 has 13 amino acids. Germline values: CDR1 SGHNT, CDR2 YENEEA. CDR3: CASSAGTAGEAFF. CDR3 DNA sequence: TGTGCCAGCAGTGCTGGAACGGCGGGCGAAGCTTTCTTT.

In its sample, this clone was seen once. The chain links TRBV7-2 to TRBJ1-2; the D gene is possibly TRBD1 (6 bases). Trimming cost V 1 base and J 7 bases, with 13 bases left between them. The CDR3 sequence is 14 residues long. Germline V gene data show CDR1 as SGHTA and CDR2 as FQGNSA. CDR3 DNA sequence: TGTGCCAGCAGCTTAGGGACAGAAGTCTTTGGCTACACCTTC. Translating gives CASSLGTEVFGYTF.

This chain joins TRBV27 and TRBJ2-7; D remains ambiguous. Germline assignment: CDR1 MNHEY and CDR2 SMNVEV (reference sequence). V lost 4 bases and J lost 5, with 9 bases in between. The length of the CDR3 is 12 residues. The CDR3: CASSSVDNEQYF. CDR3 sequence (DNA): TGTGCCAGCAGTTCAGTGGATAACGAGCAGTACTTC.

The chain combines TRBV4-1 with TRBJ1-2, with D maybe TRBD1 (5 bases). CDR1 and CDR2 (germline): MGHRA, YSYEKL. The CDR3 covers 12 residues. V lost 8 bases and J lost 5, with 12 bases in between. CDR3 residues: CASFGQEYGYTF. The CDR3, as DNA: TGCGCCAGCTTCGGACAAGAATATGGCTACACCTTC.

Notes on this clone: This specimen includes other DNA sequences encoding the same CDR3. The CDR3 loop is CASSSPRHYSNQPQHF. In DNA, the CDR3 is TGTGCCAGCAGTTCTCCACGACACTATAGCAATCAGCCCCAGCATTTT. The chain is built from TRBV28 and TRBJ1-5, with unresolved D. Looked up from germline, CDR1 is MDHEN and CDR2 is SYDVKM. With 4 bases removed from V and 0 bases from J, the gap between germline ends came to 13 bases. CDR3 size: 16 residues.

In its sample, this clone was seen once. The CDR3 protein is CASSHSLAPEAFF. CDR3 bases: TGCGCCAGCAGCCATTCCCTGGCCCCTGAAGCTTTCTTT. The V call is TRBV4-1, the J call TRBJ1-1; D remains unclear. The length of the CDR3 is 13 residues. Between the trimmed V and J ends, which lost 3 bases and 6 bases, there was a span of 11 bases. CDR1 MGHRA and CDR2 YSYEKL come from the germline V gene.

Written as DNA, the CDR3 is TGTGCCAGCAGCTTAGCTCCTGATTCACCCCTCCACTTT. Translation: CASSLAPDSPLHF. This chain uses TRBV11-2 with TRBJ1-6, with D unresolved. The CDR3 length is 13 residues. The V gene's germline CDR1 is SGHAT and CDR2 FQNNGV. V shed 1 base and J shed 8 bases, with 6 bases lying between them.

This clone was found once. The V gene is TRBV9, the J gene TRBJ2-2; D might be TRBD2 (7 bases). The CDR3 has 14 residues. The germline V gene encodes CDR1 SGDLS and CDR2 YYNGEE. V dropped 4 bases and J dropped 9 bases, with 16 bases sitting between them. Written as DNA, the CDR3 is TGTGCCAGCAGCCCACGTTACGGGGGGCGGGAGCTGTTTTTT. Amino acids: CASSPRYGGRELFF. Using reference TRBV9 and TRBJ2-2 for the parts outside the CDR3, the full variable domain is DSGVTQTPKHLITATGQRVTLRCSPRSGDLSVYWYQQSLDQGLQFLIQYYNGEERAKGNILERFSAQQFPDLHSELNLSSLELGDSALYFCASSPRYGGRELFFGEGSRLTVL.

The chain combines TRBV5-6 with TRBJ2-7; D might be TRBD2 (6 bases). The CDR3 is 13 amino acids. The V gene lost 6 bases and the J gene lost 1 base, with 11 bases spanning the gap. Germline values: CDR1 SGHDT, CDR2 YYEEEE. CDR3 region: CASTHSGSYEQYF. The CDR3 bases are TGTGCCAGCACCCATAGCGGTTCCTACGAGCAGTACTTC.

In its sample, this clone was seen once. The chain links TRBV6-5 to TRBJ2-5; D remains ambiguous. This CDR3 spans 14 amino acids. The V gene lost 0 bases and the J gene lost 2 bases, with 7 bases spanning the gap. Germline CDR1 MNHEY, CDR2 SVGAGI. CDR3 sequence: CASSYSYTQETQYF. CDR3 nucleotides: TGTGCCAGCAGTTACTCATACACGCAAGAGACCCAGTACTTC.

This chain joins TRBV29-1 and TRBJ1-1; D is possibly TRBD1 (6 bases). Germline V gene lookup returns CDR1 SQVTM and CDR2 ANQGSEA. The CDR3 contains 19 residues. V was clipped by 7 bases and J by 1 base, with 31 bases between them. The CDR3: CSANPPGTTDIAENTEAFF. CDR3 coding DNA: TGCAGCGCAAACCCCCCCGGGACAACCGATATCGCCGAGAACACTGAAGCTTTCTTT.

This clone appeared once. The CDR3 loop is CASSLFSYTGELFF. The CDR3 DNA follows: TGTGCCAGCAGCTTGTTCAGCTACACCGGGGAGCTGTTTTTT. This chain connects TRBV5-6 to TRBJ2-2; D gene uncertain. This CDR3 region has 14 residues. Germline values: CDR1 SGHDT, CDR2 YYEEEE. Trimming removed 1 base at V and 3 bases at J, with 7 bases between.

The CDR3, as DNA: TGTGCCAGTAGTATATCGGGGAGTTATTCCTACGAGCAGTACTTC. Translating it yields CASSISGSYSYEQYF. This sequence joins TRBV19 and TRBJ2-7; D is perhaps TRBD2 (5 bases). V gave up 2 bases and J gave up 1 base, with 12 bases separating them. Germline V lookup: CDR1 LNHDA, CDR2 SQIVND (reference sequence). The length of the CDR3 is 15 residues.

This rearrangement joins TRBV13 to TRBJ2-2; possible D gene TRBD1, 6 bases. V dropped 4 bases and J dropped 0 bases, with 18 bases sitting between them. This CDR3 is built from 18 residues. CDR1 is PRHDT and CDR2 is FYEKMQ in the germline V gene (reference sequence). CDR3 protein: CASSSLTGSLTNTGELFF. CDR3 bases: TGTGCCAGCAGCTCCCTTACAGGGTCCCTCACGAACACCGGGGAGCTGTTTTTT.